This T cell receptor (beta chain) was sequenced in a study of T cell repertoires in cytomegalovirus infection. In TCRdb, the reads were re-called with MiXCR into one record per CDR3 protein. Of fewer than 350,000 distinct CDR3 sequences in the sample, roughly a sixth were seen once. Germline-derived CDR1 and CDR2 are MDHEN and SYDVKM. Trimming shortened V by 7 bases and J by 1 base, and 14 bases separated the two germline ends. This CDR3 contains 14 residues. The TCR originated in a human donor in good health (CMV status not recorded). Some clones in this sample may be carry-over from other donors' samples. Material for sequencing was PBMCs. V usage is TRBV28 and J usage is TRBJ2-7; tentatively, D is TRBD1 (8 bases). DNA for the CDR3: TGTGCCAGCACCCCACAGGGGGGGTCCTACGAGCAGTACTTC. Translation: CASTPQGGSYEQYF.